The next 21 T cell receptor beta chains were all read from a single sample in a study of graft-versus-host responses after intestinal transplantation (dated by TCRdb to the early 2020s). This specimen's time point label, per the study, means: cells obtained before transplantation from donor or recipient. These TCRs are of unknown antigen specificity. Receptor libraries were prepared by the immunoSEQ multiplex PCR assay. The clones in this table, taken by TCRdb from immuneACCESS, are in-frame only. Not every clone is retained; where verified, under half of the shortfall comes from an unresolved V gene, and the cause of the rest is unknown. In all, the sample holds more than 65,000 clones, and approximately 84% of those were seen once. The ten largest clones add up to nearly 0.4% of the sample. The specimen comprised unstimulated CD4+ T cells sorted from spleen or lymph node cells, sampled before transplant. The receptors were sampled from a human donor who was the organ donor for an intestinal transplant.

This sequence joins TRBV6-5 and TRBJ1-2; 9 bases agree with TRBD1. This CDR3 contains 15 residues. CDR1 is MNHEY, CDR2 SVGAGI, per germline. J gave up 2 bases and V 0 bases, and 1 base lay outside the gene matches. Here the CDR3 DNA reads TGTGCCAGCAGTTACTCGGGACAGGGAAACTATGGCTACACCTTC. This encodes CASSYSGQGNYGYTF.

CDR3 in amino acids: CASRGDHEKLFF. Written as DNA, the CDR3 is TGTGCCAGCAGAGGGGATCACGAAAAACTGTTTTTT. This rearrangement joins TRBV6-5 to TRBJ1-4, with D tentatively TRBD1 (5 bases). Per the germline V gene, CDR1 is MNHEY and CDR2 is SVGAGI. The CDR3 is made up of 12 amino acids. With 6 bases removed from V and 8 bases from J, the gap between germline ends came to 10 bases.

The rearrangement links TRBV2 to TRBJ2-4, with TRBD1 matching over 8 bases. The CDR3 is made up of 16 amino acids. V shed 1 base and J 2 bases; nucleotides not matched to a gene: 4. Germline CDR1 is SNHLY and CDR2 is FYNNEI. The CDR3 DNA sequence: TGTGCCAGCAGTGAAGGACAGGGGATTACCAAAAACATTCAGTACTTC. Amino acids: CASSEGQGITKNIQYF.

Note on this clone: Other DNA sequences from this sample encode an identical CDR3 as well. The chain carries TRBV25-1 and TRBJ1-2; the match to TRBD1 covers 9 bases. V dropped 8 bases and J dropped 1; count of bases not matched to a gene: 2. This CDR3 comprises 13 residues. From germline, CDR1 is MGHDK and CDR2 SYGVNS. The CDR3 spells CASRGQGNYGYTF. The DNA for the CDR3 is TGTGCCAGCCGGGGACAGGGTAACTATGGCTACACCTTC.

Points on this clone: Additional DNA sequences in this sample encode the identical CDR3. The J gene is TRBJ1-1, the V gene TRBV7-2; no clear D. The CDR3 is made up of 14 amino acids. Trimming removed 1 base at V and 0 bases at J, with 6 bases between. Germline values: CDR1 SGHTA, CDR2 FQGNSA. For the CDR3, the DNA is TGTGCCAGCAGCTTAGGGCAGATGAACACTGAAGCTTTCTTT. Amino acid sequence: CASSLGQMNTEAFF.

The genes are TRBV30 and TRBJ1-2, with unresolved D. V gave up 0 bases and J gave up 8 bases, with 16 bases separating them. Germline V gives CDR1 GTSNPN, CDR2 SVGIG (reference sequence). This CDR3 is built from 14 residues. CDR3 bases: TGTGCCTGGAGTGTAGCCAGGCCGAACTGGGGCTACACCTTC. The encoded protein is CAWSVARPNWGYTF.

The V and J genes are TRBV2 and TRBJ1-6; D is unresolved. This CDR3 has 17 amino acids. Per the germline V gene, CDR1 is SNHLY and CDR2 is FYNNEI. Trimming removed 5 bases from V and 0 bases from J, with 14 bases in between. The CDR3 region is CASSLGRPSSYNSPLHF. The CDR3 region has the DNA TGTGCCAGCAGTCTAGGGAGGCCGAGCTCCTATAATTCACCCCTCCACTTT. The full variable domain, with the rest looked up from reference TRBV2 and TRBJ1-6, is EPEVTQTPSHQVTQMGQEVILRCVPISNHLYFYWYRQILGQKVEFLVSFYNNEISEKSEIFDDQFSVERPDGSNFTLKIRSTKLEDSAMYFCASSLGRPSSYNSPLHFGNGTRLTVT.

The CDR3 protein is CASSLDPTSPGLAGGPGEQYV. For the CDR3, the DNA is TGTGCCAGCAGCTTAGACCCTACCTCCCCGGGACTAGCGGGGGGGCCGGGCGAGCAGTACGTC. The genes are TRBV7-6 and TRBJ2-7; 16 nucleotides agree with TRBD2. Germline CDR1 reads SGHVS; CDR2 reads FNYEAQ. The V segment lost 1 base and the J segment 6 bases; nucleotides outside the gene matches: 18. The CDR3 runs 21 residues.

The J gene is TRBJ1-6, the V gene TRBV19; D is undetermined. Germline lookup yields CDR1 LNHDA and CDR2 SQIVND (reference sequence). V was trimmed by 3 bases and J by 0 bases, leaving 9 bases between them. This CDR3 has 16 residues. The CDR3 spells CASSIYGSSYNSPLHF. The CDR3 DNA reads TGTGCCAGTAGTATCTACGGGAGCTCCTATAATTCACCCCTCCACTTT.

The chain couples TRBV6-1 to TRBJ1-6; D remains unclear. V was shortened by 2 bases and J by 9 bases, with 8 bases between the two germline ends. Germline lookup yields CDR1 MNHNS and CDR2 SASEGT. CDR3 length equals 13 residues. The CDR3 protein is CASSETERSPLHF. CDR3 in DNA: TGTGCCAGCAGTGAAACGGAGCGTTCACCCCTCCACTTT.

CDR3 amino acids: CASQGARTDTQYF. The CDR3 DNA sequence: TGTGCCAGCCAGGGGGCTCGCACAGATACGCAGTATTTT. The chain employs TRBV28 and TRBJ2-3; 8 bases agree with TRBD1. Trimming at V came to 8 bases and at J to 1 base, leaving 2 bases not matched to a gene. This CDR3 is built from 13 residues. CDR1 MDHEN and CDR2 SYDVKM come from the germline V gene.

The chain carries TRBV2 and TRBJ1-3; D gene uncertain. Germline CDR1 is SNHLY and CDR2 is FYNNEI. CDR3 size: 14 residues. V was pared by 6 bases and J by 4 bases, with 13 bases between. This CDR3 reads CASSRRIAGNTIYF. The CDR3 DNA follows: TGTGCCAGCAGCCGTAGGATAGCGGGAAACACCATATATTTT.

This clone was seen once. CDR3 in amino acids: CASSFGIDGYTF. The CDR3 DNA sequence: TGTGCCAGCAGTTTCGGGATTGACGGCTACACCTTC. The chain has TRBV25-1 and TRBJ1-2, with D unclear. Trimming left V 5 bases short and J 8 bases short, with 12 bases between. Germline V lookup: CDR1 MGHDK, CDR2 SYGVNS. This CDR3 contains 12 residues.

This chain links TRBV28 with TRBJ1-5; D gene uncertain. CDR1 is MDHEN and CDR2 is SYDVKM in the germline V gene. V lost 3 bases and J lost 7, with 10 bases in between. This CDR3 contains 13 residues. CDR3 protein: CASSLEGWQPQHF. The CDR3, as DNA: TGTGCCAGCAGTTTGGAGGGCTGGCAGCCCCAGCATTTT.

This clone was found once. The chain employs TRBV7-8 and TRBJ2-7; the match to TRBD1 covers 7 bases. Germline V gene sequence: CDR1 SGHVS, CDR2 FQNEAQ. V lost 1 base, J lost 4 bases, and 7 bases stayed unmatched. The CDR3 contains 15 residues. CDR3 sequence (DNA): TGTGCCAGCAGCTTAGTGGAAGGACAGGCGTACGAGCAGTACGTC. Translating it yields CASSLVEGQAYEQYV.

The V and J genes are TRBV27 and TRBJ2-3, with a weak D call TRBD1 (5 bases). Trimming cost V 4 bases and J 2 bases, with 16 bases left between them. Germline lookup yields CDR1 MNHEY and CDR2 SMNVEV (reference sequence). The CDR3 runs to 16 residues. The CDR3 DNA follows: TGTGCCAGCAGTTCCGAAGGGGCAGGGTTCACAGATACGCAGTATTTT. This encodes CASSSEGAGFTDTQYF.

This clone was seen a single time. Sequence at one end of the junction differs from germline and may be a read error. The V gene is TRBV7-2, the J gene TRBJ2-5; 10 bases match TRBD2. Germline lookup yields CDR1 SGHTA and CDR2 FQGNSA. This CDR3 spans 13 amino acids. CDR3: CASSLGASGGDHF. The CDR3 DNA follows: TGTGCCAGCAGCTTAGGGGCTAGCGGGGGAGATCACTTC.

Here the CDR3 reads CASSQEVLAGGWGTDTQYF. The CDR3 DNA is TGTGCCAGCAGCCAAGAAGTACTAGCGGGGGGGTGGGGCACAGATACGCAGTATTTT. V gene TRBV4-2 combines with J gene TRBJ2-3; 13 bases match TRBD2. This CDR3 has 19 residues. CDR1 and CDR2 from the germline V gene are LGHNA and YNFKEQ. Germline trimming cut 0 bases from V and 1 base from J; bases unmatched to any gene: 7.

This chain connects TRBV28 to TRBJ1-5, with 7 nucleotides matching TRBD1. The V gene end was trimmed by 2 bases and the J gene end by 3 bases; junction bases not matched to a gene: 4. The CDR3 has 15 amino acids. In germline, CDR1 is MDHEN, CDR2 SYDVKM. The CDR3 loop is CASSLGGQDNQPQHF. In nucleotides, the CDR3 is TGTGCCAGCAGTTTAGGCGGACAGGACAATCAGCCCCAGCATTTT.

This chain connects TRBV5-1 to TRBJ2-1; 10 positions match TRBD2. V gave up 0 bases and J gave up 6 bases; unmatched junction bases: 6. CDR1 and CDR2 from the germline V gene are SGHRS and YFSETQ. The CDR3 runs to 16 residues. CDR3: CASSLAAAGGGNEQFF. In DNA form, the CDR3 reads TGCGCCAGCAGCTTGGCCGCAGCGGGGGGGGGCAATGAGCAGTTCTTC.

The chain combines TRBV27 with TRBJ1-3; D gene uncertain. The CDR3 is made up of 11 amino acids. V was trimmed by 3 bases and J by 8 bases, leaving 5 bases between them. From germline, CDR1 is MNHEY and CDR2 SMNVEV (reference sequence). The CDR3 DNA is TGTGCCAGCAGTTTTTTAGACACCATATATTTT. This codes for CASSFLDTIYF.